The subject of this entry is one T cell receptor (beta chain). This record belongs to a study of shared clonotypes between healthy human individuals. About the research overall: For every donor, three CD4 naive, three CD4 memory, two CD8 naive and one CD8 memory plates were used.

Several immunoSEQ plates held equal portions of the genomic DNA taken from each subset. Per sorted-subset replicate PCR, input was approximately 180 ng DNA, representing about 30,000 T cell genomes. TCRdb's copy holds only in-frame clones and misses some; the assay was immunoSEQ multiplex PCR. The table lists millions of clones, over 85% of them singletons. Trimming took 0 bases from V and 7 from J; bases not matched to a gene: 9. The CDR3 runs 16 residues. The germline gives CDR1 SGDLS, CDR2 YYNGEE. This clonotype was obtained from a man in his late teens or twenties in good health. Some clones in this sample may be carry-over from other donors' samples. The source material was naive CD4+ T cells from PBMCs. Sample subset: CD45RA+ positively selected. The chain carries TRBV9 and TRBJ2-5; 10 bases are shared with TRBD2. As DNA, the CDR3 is TGTGCCAGCAGCGTAGTCAGCGGGAGGGGTCCGGGGACCCAGTACTTC. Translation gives CASSVVSGRGPGTQYF. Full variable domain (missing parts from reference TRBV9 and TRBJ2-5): DSGVTQTPKHLITATGQRVTLRCSPRSGDLSVYWYQQSLDQGLQFLIQYYNGEERAKGNILERFSAQQFPDLHSELNLSSLELGDSALYFCASSVVSGRGPGTQYFGPGTRLLVL.